The 19 T cell receptor beta chains presented below share a single source sample, sequenced in a study of T cells after yellow fever vaccination. Via MiXCR, TCRdb re-called the 5' RACE reads, giving one row per CDR3 protein. The data show some 500,000 distinct CDR3 sequences, with roughly 13% seen just once and around an eighth held by the top ten. The source material was PBMCs, sampled on the day of the yellow fever booster vaccination. All receptors derive from a man younger than 45 who received the YFV17D yellow fever vaccine.

A few counts support this clonotype. The J gene is TRBJ2-1, the V gene TRBV9; 12 bases fit TRBD2. Germline V gene lookup returns CDR1 SGDLS and CDR2 YYNGEE. The CDR3 is 16 amino acids. V lost 1 base to trimming and J lost 4 bases; unmatched junction nucleotides: 3. The CDR3 here is CASSVTGTSGYNEQFF. For the CDR3, the DNA is TGTGCCAGCAGCGTAACCGGGACTAGCGGGTACAATGAGCAGTTCTTC.

This clonotype was counted a few times. The chain links TRBV9 to TRBJ2-1; D may be TRBD2 (5 bases). Germline values: CDR1 SGDLS, CDR2 YYNGEE. This CDR3 has 14 amino acids. Trimming stripped 4 bases from V and 8 bases from J, with 16 bases between. DNA for the CDR3: TGTGCCAGCAGCTCCACGGACCGGGAAGATGAGCAGTTCTTC. This translates into CASSSTDREDEQFF.

This clonotype turned up a few times. CDR3 sequence: CASSLIADASSYNEQFF. The CDR3 nucleotides are TGCGCCAGCAGCTTAATAGCGGACGCGAGCTCCTACAATGAGCAGTTCTTC. This rearrangement joins TRBV5-1 to TRBJ2-1; D possibly corresponds to TRBD2 (6 bases). V lost 2 bases, J lost 0 bases, and 15 bases lay in between. From germline, CDR1 is SGHRS and CDR2 YFSETQ. CDR3 length equals 17 residues.

At least ten counts were recorded for this clonotype. This sequence joins TRBV5-1 and TRBJ2-2, with TRBD2 matching over 7 bases. Germline lookup yields CDR1 SGHRS and CDR2 YFSETQ. V was clipped by 3 bases and J by 0 bases; unmatched bases: 2. The length of the CDR3 is 15 residues. CDR3 nucleotides: TGCGCCAGCAGCTCCGGGACTACGAACACCGGGGAGCTGTTTTTT. Its protein is CASSSGTTNTGELFF.

This clonotype appeared a few times. The gene calls are TRBV29-1 and TRBJ2-7; D perhaps matches TRBD1 (5 bases). V lost 3 bases and J 2 bases, leaving 11 bases between the germline ends. This CDR3 spans 13 amino acids. Germline lookup yields CDR1 SQVTM and CDR2 ANQGSEA. CDR3 sequence (DNA): TGCAGCGTTGACTTGGCAGGGACCTACGAGCAGTACTTC. As protein: CSVDLAGTYEQYF.

This chain joins TRBV10-3 and TRBJ1-6; 7 positions match TRBD1. V shed 3 bases, J shed 7 bases, and the junction held 6 bases outside the gene matches. This CDR3 is 15 amino acids long. CDR1 is ENHRY, CDR2 SYGVKD, per germline. As DNA, the CDR3 is TGTGCCATCAGTGAAGGACAGGACAGGAATTCACCCCTCCACTTT. Protein sequence: CAISEGQDRNSPLHF.

This chain joins TRBV5-5 and TRBJ2-2; 8 positions agree with TRBD2. Trimming removed 2 bases from V and 6 bases from J; junction bases left unmatched: 9. There are 16 residues in the CDR3. Germline lookup yields CDR1 SGHKS and CDR2 YYEKEE (reference sequence). The CDR3 region is CASSFGSAGVPGELFF. The CDR3 coding sequence is TGTGCCAGCAGCTTTGGGTCAGCGGGAGTTCCCGGGGAGCTGTTTTTT.

This clonotype occurred a few times. The V gene is TRBV20-1, the J gene TRBJ2-7; D is undetermined. CDR1 DFQATT and CDR2 SNEGSKA come from the germline V gene (reference sequence). V was trimmed by 0 bases and J by 6 bases, leaving 24 bases between them. The CDR3 consists of 17 residues. The CDR3 DNA is TGCAGTGCTAGAGATCCTCAAGTAGGTCGGCCTCCCCTCGAGCAGTACTTC. Translation: CSARDPQVGRPPLEQYF.

This clonotype was counted ten times or more. The V gene is TRBV27, the J gene TRBJ2-5; 9 nucleotides agree with TRBD2. Germline values: CDR1 MNHEY, CDR2 SMNVEV (reference sequence). The CDR3 loop spans 15 amino acids. Trimming removed 6 bases from V and 1 base from J; junction bases left unmatched: 6. The CDR3 sequence: CASSRLAGTQETQYF. DNA of the CDR3: TGTGCCAGCAGCCGCCTAGCGGGGACCCAAGAGACCCAGTACTTC.

The chain joins TRBV24-1 to TRBJ2-5; possible D gene TRBD2, 6 bases. Germline CDR1 is KGHDR and CDR2 is SFDVKD. The CDR3 loop spans 19 amino acids. Trimming pared 6 bases from V and 3 bases from J, leaving 28 bases between. CDR3 bases: TGTGCCACCAGTACCGGGGTTGCTAGCGAACGTATACACAAAGAGACCCAGTACTTC. Its translation is CATSTGVASERIHKETQYF.

This chain joins TRBV4-3 and TRBJ2-7; 7 bases map to TRBD2. This CDR3 spans 14 amino acids. Trimming at V came to 2 bases and at J to 6 bases, leaving 7 bases not matched to a gene. Per the germline V gene, CDR1 is LGHNA and CDR2 is YSLEER. The CDR3 nucleotides are TGCGCCAGCAGCCAATTTCGGGGGGAGGGCGAGCAGTACTTC. Protein product: CASSQFRGEGEQYF.

This sequence joins TRBV19 and TRBJ2-1; the match to TRBD2 covers 9 bases. J was trimmed by 8 bases and V by 3 bases; bases with no gene match: 20. CDR1 LNHDA and CDR2 SQIVND come from the germline V gene (reference sequence). The CDR3 contains 19 residues. DNA of the CDR3: TGTGCCAGTAGTATTGGCGGGAGGGCCAGGGTGCAGCTCATGTATGAGCAGTTCTTC. Translated, it gives CASSIGGRARVQLMYEQFF.

This clonotype was counted a few times. V is TRBV6-2 or TRBV6-3 and J is TRBJ2-7; D ambiguous. The CDR3 extends over 13 amino acids. Germline CDR1 is MNHEY and CDR2 is SVGEGT. The V end lost 6 bases, the J end lost 0 bases, and 9 bases lay between the germline ends. CDR3 amino acids: CASSTLSSYEQYF. The CDR3 nucleotides read TGTGCCAGCAGCACGTTGAGCTCCTACGAGCAGTACTTC.

This clonotype has a handful of counts. This chain uses TRBV24-1 with TRBJ2-2; D is unclear. CDR3 length: 13 amino acids. Deletions cut 8 bases from V and 2 bases from J, with 8 bases between. Germline V gene lookup returns CDR1 KGHDR and CDR2 SFDVKD. The CDR3, as DNA: TGTGCCACCATGGACCATAACACCGGGGAGCTGTTTTTT. Translated: CATMDHNTGELFF.

The rearrangement joins TRBV5-6 to TRBJ1-5; D is possibly TRBD1 (5 bases). The CDR3 has 16 residues. The V end lost 2 bases, the J end lost 0 bases, and 12 bases lay between the germline ends. CDR1 SGHDT and CDR2 YYEEEE come from the germline V gene. DNA of the CDR3: TGTGCCAGCAGCTTTTACCAGGGAAATAGCAATCAGCCCCAGCATTTT. It encodes CASSFYQGNSNQPQHF.

This chain connects TRBV6-1 to TRBJ2-2, with 7 nucleotides matching TRBD2. The V gene's germline CDR1 is MNHNS and CDR2 SASEGT. V lost 6 bases and J lost 5; bases outside the gene matches: 9. The CDR3 is 15 amino acids. The CDR3 reads CASSRRWGGTGELFF. CDR3 bases: TGTGCCAGCAGCCGTCGTTGGGGAGGGACCGGGGAGCTGTTTTTT.

This clonotype came up many times. This chain links TRBV7-2 with TRBJ2-2, with a weak D call TRBD2 (7 bases). Trimming removed 5 bases at V and 7 bases at J, with 17 bases between. The CDR3 consists of 15 residues. Germline V gives CDR1 SGHTA, CDR2 FQGNSA. Here the CDR3 DNA reads TGTGCCAGCAGCCTCGCGCCGGGGGGCGGCGGGGAGCTGTTTTTT. This encodes CASSLAPGGGGELFF.

There are a few counts of this clonotype. J is TRBJ1-4 and V is TRBV9, with D possibly matching TRBD1 (5 bases). Trimming left V 0 bases short and J 8 bases short, with 14 bases between. This CDR3 is 15 amino acids long. The germline CDR1 and CDR2 sequences are SGDLS and YYNGEE. As DNA, the CDR3 is TGTGCCAGCAGCGTAGAACCTGGGGCGGGGGAAAAACTGTTTTTT. Protein sequence: CASSVEPGAGEKLFF. Full variable domain (rest looked up from reference TRBV9 and TRBJ1-4): DSGVTQTPKHLITATGQRVTLRCSPRSGDLSVYWYQQSLDQGLQFLIQYYNGEERAKGNILERFSAQQFPDLHSELNLSSLELGDSALYFCASSVEPGAGEKLFFGSGTQLSVL.

This clonotype was counted only a few times. The V call is TRBV5-1, the J call TRBJ2-7, with 10 bases lining up with TRBD2. There are 13 residues in the CDR3. Germline V gene lookup returns CDR1 SGHRS and CDR2 YFSETQ. The V and J ends lost 6 bases and 3 bases, in that order; junction bases with no gene match: 3. The CDR3 DNA sequence: TGCGCCAGCATTGGACTAGCGGACTACGAGCAGTACTTC. It translates to CASIGLADYEQYF. Complete variable domain (other parts from reference TRBV5-1 and TRBJ2-7): KAGVTQTPRYLIKTRGQQVTLSCSPISGHRSVSWYQQTPGQGLQFLFEYFSETQRNKGNFPGRFSGRQFSNSRSEMNVSTLELGDSALYLCASIGLADYEQYFGPGTRLTVT.